The T cell receptor (beta chain) under discussion was sequenced for a study of T cells expressing NK-cell markers. Study at large: Out of eight donors sequenced, seven tested HCMV-seropositive and the remaining one seronegative. Study results and limitations: The leading position in the CD3+CD56-NKG2C+ fraction of four donors also went to these clonotypes.

From its re-call of the 5' RACE reads, TCRdb lists each CDR3 protein once, without DNA. The data include about 440,000 distinct CDR3 sequences; the top ten clones carry less than 7.5%. With regard to this clonotype: Antigen unknown.

This CDR3 has 14 amino acids. The germline V gene encodes CDR1 MNHEY and CDR2 SVGAGI. The receptor comes from a woman between 18 and 70 years old in good health. Sequenced input: blood T cells: a sorted CD56 or NKG2C T cell subset, CD4+ or CD8+ T cells, or bulk PBMC T cells (not recorded which). The gene calls are TRBV6-5 and TRBJ2-3. The chain's CDR3 is CASSYSIGIDTQYF.